This entry lists 14 T cell receptor beta chains sequenced from one sample in a study of T cells in Graves' hyperthyroidism and ophthalmopathy. It was RNA transcripts that yielded the amplified TCR beta CDR3 regions. An initial round of RT-PCR targeting the TCR CDR3 relied on the HTBI primer set. TCRdb ran MiXCR on the multiplex PCR reads and lists one entry per CDR3 protein. The sample comprises about 380,000 distinct CDR3 sequences, 13% of which are singletons, and 20% to 25% rests with the top ten. Sequencing input: blood. All receptors come from a man between 25 and 39 years old with Graves' hyperthyroidism that later progressed to Graves' ophthalmopathy.

CDR3 sequence reads: CAPELAFF. The CDR3 nucleotides read TGTGCCCCCGAGTTGGCTTTCTTT. The chain has TRBV24-1 and TRBJ1-1; D is unclear. V lost 12 bases, J lost 11 bases, and 9 bases lay in between. The germline gives CDR1 KGHDR, CDR2 SFDVKD. The CDR3 length is 8 residues.

This clonotype has ten or more counts. The CDR3 sequence: CASSSNRVINIQYF. CDR3 DNA sequence: TGTGCCAGCAGCTCAAACCGGGTCATAAACATTCAGTACTTC. The chain combines TRBV5-8 with TRBJ2-4; no clear D gene. CDR3 length: 14 residues. V lost 3 bases and J 6 bases, leaving 13 bases between the germline ends. Germline V lookup: CDR1 SGHTS, CDR2 YDEGEE.

This sequence joins TRBV6-2 or TRBV6-3 and TRBJ2-6; D may be TRBD2 (5 bases). The germline gives CDR1 MNHEY, CDR2 SVGEGT. CDR3 length: 16 amino acids. Trimming removed 2 bases at V and 4 bases at J, with 12 bases between. The CDR3 region is CASSYGIGVGANVLTF. CDR3 nucleotides: TGTGCCAGCAGTTACGGGATCGGGGTCGGGGCCAACGTCCTGACTTTC.

This clonotype was detected many times. The CDR3 is CASSLSRQGSGYTF. For the CDR3, the DNA is TGTGCCAGCAGTTTGTCGAGACAGGGTTCCGGCTACACCTTC. J is TRBJ1-2 and V is TRBV12-3 or TRBV12-4, with 7 bases aligning to TRBD1. The CDR3 runs 14 residues. Germline trimming cut 3 bases from V and 8 bases from J; bases unmatched to any gene: 9.

This clonotype was seen many times. The J gene is TRBJ1-2, the V gene TRBV6-5; D uncertain. In germline, CDR1 is MNHEY, CDR2 SVGAGI. This CDR3 comprises 12 residues. The ends were cut back, 2 bases at V and 7 bases at J, with 8 bases in the middle. This CDR3 is CASSYTGAGYTF. In nucleotides, the CDR3 is TGTGCCAGCAGTTACACTGGAGCTGGCTACACCTTC.

The CDR3 DNA follows: TGTGCCAGCAGCCTCAGGACAGGGAAGGATCAGCCCCAGCATTTT. It codes for CASSLRTGKDQPQHF. The chain couples TRBV3-1 to TRBJ1-5, with 8 bases identical to TRBD1. CDR1 LGHDT and CDR2 YNNKEL come from the germline V gene (reference sequence). This CDR3 has 15 amino acids. V was pared by 4 bases and J by 5 bases, with 7 bases of the junction left unmatched.

V usage is TRBV12-3 or TRBV12-4 and J usage is TRBJ2-3, with 12 bases that match TRBD2. The CDR3 consists of 17 residues. V was clipped by 6 bases and J by 5 bases; unmatched bases: 12. CDR3 amino acids: CASSPTPSGGAGDTQYF. In DNA form, the CDR3 reads TGTGCCAGCAGCCCTACCCCTAGCGGGGGGGCAGGAGATACGCAGTATTTT.

This clonotype has a handful of counts. This rearrangement joins TRBV2 to TRBJ1-3; weak D call: TRBD1 (5 bases). CDR3 size: 16 residues. Germline values: CDR1 SNHLY, CDR2 FYNNEI. V was pared by 2 bases and J by 0 bases, with 11 bases between. CDR3 DNA sequence: TGTGCCAGCAGTGAAACCGACGACAGCTCTGGAAACACCATATATTTT. Amino acid sequence: CASSETDDSSGNTIYF.

The genes are TRBV9 and TRBJ1-1, with D possibly matching TRBD1 (6 bases). The germline V and J ends were trimmed by 4 bases and 5 bases, with 15 bases remaining between them. This CDR3 has 14 amino acids. In germline, CDR1 is SGDLS, CDR2 YYNGEE. CDR3 amino acids: CASSLGGGRTEAFF. Written as DNA, the CDR3 is TGTGCCAGCAGCTTAGGGGGGGGCAGGACTGAAGCTTTCTTT.

This clonotype was counted ten times or more. CDR3 nucleotide sequence: TGTGCCAGCAGCTTAAAATGGCAGGGGAACACTGAAGCTTTCTTT. Amino acid sequence: CASSLKWQGNTEAFF. The V and J genes are TRBV7-8 and TRBJ1-1; tentative D call: TRBD1 (5 bases). The CDR3 is made up of 15 amino acids. The V end lost 2 bases, the J end lost 1 base, and 11 bases lay between the germline ends. In germline, CDR1 is SGHVS, CDR2 FQNEAQ.

This clonotype was counted ten times or more. The chain employs TRBV12-3 or TRBV12-4 and TRBJ1-6; unclear D gene. Deletions cut 2 bases from V and 0 bases from J, with 5 bases between. The length of the CDR3 is 15 residues. In DNA form, the CDR3 reads TGTGCCAGCAGTTTACAGAGCTCCTATAATTCACCCCTCCACTTT. Translating it yields CASSLQSSYNSPLHF.

This clonotype showed up just a few times. The chain links TRBV6-1 to TRBJ1-4, with D unclear. CDR1 is MNHNS, CDR2 SASEGT, per germline. The CDR3 extends over 14 amino acids. Trimming took 1 base from V and 7 from J, leaving 10 bases between them. The CDR3 DNA is TGTGCCAGCAGTGAAGGGACCCGGAGTGAAAAACTGTTTTTT. As protein: CASSEGTRSEKLFF.

Ten or more counts support this clonotype. The chain carries TRBV5-1 and TRBJ1-2; D unclear. The CDR3 sequence is 12 residues long. Looked up from germline, CDR1 is SGHRS and CDR2 is YFSETQ. The germline V and J ends were trimmed by 0 bases and 5 bases, with 5 bases remaining between them. CDR3 nucleotide sequence: TGCGCCAGCAGCTTGGACAAGTATGGCTACACCTTC. Its protein product is CASSLDKYGYTF.

This clonotype was counted at least ten times. The V gene is TRBV7-2, the J gene TRBJ1-2, with D possibly matching TRBD1 (5 bases). The CDR3 covers 13 residues. With 4 bases removed from V and 1 base from J, the gap between germline ends came to 7 bases. The V gene's germline CDR1 is SGHTA and CDR2 FQGNSA. CDR3 protein: CASSSDSNYGYTF. The DNA for the CDR3 is TGTGCCAGCAGCTCCGACAGTAACTATGGCTACACCTTC.